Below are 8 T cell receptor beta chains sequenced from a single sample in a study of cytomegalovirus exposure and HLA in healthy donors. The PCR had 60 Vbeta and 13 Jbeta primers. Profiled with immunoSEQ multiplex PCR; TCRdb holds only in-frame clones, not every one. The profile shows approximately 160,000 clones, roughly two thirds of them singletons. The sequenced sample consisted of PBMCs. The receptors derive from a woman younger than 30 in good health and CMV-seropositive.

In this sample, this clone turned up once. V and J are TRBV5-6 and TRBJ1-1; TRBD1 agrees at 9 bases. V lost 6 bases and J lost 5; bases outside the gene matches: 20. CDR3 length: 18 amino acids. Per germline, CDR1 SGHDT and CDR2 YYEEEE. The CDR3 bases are TGTGCCAGCACCGACTCCCGGACAGGGGACTGGCCGGGGACTGAAGCTTTCTTT. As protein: CASTDSRTGDWPGTEAFF.

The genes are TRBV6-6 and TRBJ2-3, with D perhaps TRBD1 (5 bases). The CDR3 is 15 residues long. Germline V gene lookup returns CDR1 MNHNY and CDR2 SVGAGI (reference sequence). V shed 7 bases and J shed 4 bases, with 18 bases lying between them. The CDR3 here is CASTLTTRVSDTQYF. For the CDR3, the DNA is TGTGCCAGCACTTTGACGACCAGGGTTTCAGATACGCAGTATTTT.

The CDR3 DNA sequence: TGTGCCAGCACCCGACAGCCCCAAGAGACCCAGTACTTC. Protein: CASTRQPQETQYF. The chain links TRBV14 to TRBJ2-5; a weak D match, TRBD1 (5 bases). Germline loops: CDR1 SGHDN, CDR2 FVKESK. The CDR3 sequence is 13 residues long. V gave up 7 bases and J gave up 1 base, with 10 bases separating them. Looking up the rest from reference TRBV14 and TRBJ2-5 gives the full variable domain: EAGVTQFPSHSVIEKGQTVTLRCDPISGHDNLYWYRRVMGKEIKFLLHFVKESKQDESGMPNNRFLAERTGGTYSTLKVQPAELEDSGVYFCASTRQPQETQYFGPGTRLLVL.

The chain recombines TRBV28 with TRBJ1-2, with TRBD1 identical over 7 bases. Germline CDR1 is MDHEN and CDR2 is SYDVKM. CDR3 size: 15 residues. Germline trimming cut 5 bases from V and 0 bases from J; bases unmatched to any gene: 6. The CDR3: CASSRRDRANYGYTF. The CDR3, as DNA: TGTGCCAGCAGTAGACGGGACAGAGCTAACTATGGCTACACCTTC.

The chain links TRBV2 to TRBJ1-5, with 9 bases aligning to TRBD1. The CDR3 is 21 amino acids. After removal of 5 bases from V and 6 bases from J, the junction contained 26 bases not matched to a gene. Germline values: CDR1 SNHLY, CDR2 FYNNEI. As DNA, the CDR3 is TGTGCCAGCAGTTTGACCCCTACTGGGACAGGGTATGATGGTCGGAGTCAGCCCCAGCATTTT. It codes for CASSLTPTGTGYDGRSQPQHF.

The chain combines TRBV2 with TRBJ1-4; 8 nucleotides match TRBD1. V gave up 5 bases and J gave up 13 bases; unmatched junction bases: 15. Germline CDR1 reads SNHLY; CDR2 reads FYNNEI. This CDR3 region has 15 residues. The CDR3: CASSQMGQEGIGLFF. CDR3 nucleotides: TGTGCCAGCAGTCAGATGGGACAGGAGGGGATAGGACTGTTTTTT.

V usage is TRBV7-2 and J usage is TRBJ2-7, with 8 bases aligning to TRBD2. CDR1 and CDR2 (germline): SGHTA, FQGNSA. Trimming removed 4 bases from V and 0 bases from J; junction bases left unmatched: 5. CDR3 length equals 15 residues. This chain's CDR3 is CASSYRSGASYEQYF. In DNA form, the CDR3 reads TGTGCCAGCAGCTACCGTAGCGGGGCCTCCTACGAGCAGTACTTC.

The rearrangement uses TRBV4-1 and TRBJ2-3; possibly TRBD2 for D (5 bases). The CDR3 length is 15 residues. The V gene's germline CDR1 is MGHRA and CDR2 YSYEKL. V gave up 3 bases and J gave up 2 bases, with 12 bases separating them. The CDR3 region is CASSQEDGYTDTQYF. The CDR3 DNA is TGCGCCAGCAGCCAGGAGGACGGATACACAGATACGCAGTATTTT.